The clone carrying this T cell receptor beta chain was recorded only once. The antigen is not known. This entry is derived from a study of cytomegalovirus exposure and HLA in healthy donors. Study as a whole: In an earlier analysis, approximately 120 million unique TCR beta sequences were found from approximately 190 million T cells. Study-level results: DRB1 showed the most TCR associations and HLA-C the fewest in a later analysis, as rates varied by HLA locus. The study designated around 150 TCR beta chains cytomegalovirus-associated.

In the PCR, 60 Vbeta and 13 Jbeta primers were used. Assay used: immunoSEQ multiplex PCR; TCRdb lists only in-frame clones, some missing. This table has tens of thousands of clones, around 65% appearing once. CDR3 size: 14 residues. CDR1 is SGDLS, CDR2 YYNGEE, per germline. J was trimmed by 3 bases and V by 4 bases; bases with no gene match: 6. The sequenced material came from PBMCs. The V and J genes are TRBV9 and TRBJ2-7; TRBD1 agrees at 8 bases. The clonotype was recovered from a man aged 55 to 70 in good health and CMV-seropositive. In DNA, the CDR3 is TGTGCCAGCAGCCCCAGGACAGGGAGCTACGAGCAGTACTTC. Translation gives CASSPRTGSYEQYF.